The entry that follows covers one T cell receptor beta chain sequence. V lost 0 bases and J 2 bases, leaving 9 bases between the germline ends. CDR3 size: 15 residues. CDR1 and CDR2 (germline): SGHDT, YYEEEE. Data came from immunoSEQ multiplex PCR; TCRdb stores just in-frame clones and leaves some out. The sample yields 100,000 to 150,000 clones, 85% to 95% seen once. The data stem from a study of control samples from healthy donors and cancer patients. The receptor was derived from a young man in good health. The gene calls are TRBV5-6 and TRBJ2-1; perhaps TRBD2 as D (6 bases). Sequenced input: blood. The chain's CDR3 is CASSLELAPYNEQFF. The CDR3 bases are TGTGCCAGCAGCTTGGAACTAGCACCCTACAATGAGCAGTTCTTC.